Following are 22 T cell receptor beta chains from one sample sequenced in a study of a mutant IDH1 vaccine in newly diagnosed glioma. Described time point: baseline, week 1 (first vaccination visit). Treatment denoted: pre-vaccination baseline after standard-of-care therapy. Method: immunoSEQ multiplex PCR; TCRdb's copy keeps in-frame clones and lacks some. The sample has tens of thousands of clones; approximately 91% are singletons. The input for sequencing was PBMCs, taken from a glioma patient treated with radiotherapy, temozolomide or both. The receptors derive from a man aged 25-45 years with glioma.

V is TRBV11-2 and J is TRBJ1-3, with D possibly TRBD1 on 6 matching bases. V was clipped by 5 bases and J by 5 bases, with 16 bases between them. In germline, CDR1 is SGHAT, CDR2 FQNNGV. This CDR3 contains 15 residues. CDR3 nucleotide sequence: TGTGCCAGCAGCCCTTGGAGGGACACAAGAAACACCATATATTTT. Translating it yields CASSPWRDTRNTIYF.

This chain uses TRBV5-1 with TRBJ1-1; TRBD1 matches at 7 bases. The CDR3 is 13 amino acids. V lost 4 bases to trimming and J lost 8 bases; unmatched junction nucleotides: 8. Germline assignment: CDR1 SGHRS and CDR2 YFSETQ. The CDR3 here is CASSQRQGWEAFF. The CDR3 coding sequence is TGCGCCAGCAGCCAACGACAGGGTTGGGAAGCTTTCTTT.

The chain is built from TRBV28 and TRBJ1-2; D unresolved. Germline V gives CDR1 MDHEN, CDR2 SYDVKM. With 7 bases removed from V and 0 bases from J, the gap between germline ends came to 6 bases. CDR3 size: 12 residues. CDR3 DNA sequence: TGTGCCAGCACGAAACCTAACTATGGCTACACCTTC. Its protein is CASTKPNYGYTF.

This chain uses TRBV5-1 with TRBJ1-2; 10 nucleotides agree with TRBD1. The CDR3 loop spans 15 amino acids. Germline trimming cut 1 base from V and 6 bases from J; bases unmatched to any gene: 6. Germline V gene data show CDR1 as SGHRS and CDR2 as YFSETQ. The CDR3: CASSLIGTGEDGYTF. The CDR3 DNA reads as TGCGCCAGCAGCTTGATCGGGACAGGGGAAGATGGCTACACCTTC.

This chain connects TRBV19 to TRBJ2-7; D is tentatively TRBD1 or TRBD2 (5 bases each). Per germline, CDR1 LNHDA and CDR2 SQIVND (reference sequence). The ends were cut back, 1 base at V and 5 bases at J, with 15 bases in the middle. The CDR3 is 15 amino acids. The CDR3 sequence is CASSIASGGLDEQYF. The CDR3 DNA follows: TGTGCCAGTAGTATAGCAAGTGGGGGTTTGGACGAGCAGTACTTC. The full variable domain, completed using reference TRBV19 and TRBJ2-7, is DGGITQSPKYLFRKEGQNVTLSCEQNLNHDAMYWYRQDPGQGLRLIYYSQIVNDFQKGDIAEGYSVSREKKESFPLTVTSAQKNPTAFYLCASSIASGGLDEQYFGPGTRLTVT.

As DNA, the CDR3 is TGTGCCAGTAGTATAGGCTCGGGAGAAAAACTGTTTTTT. Translating gives CASSIGSGEKLFF. The chain couples TRBV19 to TRBJ1-4; D not resolved. The germline V gene has CDR1 LNHDA and CDR2 SQIVND (reference sequence). Trimming took off 1 base at V and 8 bases at J, with 8 bases between the two ends. This CDR3 has 13 amino acids.

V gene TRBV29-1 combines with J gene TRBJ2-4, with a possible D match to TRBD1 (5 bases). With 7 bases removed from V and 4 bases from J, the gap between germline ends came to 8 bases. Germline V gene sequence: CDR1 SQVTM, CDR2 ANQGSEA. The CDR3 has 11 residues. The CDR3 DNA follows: TGCAGCGCCTGGACAAAAAACATTCAGTACTTC. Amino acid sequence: CSAWTKNIQYF. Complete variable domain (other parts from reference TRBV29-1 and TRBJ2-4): SAVISQKPSRDICQRGTSLTIQCQVDSQVTMMFWYRQQPGQSLTLIATANQGSEATYESGFVIDKFPISRPNLTFSTLTVSNMSPEDSSIYLCSAWTKNIQYFGAGTRLSVL.

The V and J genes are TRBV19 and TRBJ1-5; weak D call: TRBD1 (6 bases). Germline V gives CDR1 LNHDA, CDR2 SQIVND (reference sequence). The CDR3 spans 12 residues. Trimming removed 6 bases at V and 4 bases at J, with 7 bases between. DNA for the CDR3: TGTGCCAGTAGGAGGGGGAATCAGCCCCAGCATTTT. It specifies CASRRGNQPQHF. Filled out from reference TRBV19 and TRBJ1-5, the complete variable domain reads DGGITQSPKYLFRKEGQNVTLSCEQNLNHDAMYWYRQDPGQGLRLIYYSQIVNDFQKGDIAEGYSVSREKKESFPLTVTSAQKNPTAFYLCASRRGNQPQHFGDGTRLSIL.

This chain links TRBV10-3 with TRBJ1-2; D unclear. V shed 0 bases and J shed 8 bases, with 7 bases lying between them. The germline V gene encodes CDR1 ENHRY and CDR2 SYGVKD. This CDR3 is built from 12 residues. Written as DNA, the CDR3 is TGTGCCATCAGTGAGTCTCAGGTGGGCTACACCTTC. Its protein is CAISESQVGYTF.

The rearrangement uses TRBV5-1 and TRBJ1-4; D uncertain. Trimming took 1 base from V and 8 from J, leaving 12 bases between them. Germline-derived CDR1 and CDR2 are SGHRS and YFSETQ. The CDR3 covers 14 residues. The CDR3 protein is CASSLNSQSEKLFF. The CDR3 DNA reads TGCGCCAGCAGCTTGAATTCACAGAGCGAAAAACTGTTTTTT.

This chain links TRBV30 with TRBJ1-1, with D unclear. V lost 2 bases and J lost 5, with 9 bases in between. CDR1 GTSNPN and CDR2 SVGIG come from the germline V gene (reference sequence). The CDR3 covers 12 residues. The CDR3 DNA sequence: TGTGCCTGGAGTCGAGGTGGGACTGAAGCTTTCTTT. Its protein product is CAWSRGGTEAFF.

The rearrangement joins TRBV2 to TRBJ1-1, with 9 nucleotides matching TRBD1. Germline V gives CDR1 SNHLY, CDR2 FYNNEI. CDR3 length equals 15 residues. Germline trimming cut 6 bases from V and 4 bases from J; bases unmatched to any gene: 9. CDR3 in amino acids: CASRPTGGQVTEAFF. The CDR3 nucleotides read TGTGCCAGCAGACCAACAGGGGGCCAGGTCACTGAAGCTTTCTTT.

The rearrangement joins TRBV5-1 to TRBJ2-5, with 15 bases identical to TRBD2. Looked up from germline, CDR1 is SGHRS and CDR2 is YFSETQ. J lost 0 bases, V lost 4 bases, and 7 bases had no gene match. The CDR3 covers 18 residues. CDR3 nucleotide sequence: TGCGCCAGCAGCCCCGGACTAGCGGGAGGGGAGTACCAAGAGACCCAGTACTTC. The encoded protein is CASSPGLAGGEYQETQYF.

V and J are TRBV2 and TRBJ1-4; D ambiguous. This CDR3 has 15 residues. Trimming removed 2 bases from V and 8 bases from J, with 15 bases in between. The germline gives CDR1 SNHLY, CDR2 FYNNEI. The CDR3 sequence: CASSESPSRGEKLFF. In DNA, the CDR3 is TGTGCCAGCAGTGAAAGTCCCTCCCGAGGGGAAAAACTGTTTTTT. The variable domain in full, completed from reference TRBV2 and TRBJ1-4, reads EPEVTQTPSHQVTQMGQEVILRCVPISNHLYFYWYRQILGQKVEFLVSFYNNEISEKSEIFDDQFSVERPDGSNFTLKIRSTKLEDSAMYFCASSESPSRGEKLFFGSGTQLSVL.

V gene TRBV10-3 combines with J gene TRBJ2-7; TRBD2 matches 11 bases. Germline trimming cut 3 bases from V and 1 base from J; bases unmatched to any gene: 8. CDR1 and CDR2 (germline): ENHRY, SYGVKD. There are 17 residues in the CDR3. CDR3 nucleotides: TGTGCCATCAGTGACCCCGGACTAGCGGGCTTTTCCTACGAGCAGTACTTC. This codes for CAISDPGLAGFSYEQYF.

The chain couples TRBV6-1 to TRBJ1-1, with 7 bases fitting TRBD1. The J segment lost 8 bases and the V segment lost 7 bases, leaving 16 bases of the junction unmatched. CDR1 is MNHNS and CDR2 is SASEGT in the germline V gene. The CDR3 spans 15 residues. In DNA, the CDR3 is TGTGCCAGCATTCGACAGGGAAGCAACACTGAGGAAGCTTTCTTT. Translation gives CASIRQGSNTEEAFF.

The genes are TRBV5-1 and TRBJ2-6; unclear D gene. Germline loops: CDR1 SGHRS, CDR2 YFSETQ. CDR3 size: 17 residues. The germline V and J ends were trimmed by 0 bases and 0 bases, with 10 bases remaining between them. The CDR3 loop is CASSLEVTSSGANVLTF. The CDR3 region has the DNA TGCGCCAGCAGCTTGGAGGTGACAAGCTCTGGGGCCAACGTCCTGACTTTC. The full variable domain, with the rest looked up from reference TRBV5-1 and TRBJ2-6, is KAGVTQTPRYLIKTRGQQVTLSCSPISGHRSVSWYQQTPGQGLQFLFEYFSETQRNKGNFPGRFSGRQFSNSRSEMNVSTLELGDSALYLCASSLEVTSSGANVLTFGAGSRLTVL.

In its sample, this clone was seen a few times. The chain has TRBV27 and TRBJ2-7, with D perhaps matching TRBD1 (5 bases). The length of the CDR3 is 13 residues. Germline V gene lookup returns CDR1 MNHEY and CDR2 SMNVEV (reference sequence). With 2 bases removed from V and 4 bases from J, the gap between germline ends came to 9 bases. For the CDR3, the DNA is TGTGCCAGCAGTTTAAAGGACAATTACGAGCAGTACTTC. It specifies CASSLKDNYEQYF.

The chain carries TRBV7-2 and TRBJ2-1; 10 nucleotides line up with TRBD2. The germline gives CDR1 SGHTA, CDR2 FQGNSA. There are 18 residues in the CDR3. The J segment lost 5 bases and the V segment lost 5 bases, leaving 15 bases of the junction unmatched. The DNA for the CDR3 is TGTGCCAGCAGCCGCTACCCCACGACTAGCGGGCCACACAATGAGCAGTTCTTC. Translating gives CASSRYPTTSGPHNEQFF. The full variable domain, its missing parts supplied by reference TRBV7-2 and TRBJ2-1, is GAGVSQSPSNKVTEKGKDVELRCDPISGHTALYWYRQSLGQGLEFLIYFQGNSAPDKSGLPSDRFSAERTGGSVSTLTIQRTQQEDSAVYLCASSRYPTTSGPHNEQFFGPGTRLTVL.

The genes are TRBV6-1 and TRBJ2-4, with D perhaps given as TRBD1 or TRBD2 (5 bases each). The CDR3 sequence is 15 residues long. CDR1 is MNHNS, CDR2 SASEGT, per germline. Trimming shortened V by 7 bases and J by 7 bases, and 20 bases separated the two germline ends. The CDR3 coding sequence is TGTGCCAGCATCCCAGACCCAGGGACCGGGAACATTCAGTACTTC. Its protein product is CASIPDPGTGNIQYF.

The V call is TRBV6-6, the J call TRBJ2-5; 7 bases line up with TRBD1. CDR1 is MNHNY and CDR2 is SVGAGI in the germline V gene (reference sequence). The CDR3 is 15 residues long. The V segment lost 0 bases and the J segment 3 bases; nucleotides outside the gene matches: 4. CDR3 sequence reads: CASSYSGGWEETQYF. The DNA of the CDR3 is TGTGCCAGCAGTTACTCAGGGGGCTGGGAAGAGACCCAGTACTTC.

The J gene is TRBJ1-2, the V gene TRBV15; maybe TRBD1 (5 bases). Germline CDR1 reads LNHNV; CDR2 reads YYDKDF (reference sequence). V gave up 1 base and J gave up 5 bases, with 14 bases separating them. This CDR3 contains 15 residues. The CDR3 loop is CATSRGQLGVYGYTF. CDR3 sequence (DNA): TGTGCCACCAGCAGAGGGCAGTTGGGGGTTTATGGCTACACCTTC.